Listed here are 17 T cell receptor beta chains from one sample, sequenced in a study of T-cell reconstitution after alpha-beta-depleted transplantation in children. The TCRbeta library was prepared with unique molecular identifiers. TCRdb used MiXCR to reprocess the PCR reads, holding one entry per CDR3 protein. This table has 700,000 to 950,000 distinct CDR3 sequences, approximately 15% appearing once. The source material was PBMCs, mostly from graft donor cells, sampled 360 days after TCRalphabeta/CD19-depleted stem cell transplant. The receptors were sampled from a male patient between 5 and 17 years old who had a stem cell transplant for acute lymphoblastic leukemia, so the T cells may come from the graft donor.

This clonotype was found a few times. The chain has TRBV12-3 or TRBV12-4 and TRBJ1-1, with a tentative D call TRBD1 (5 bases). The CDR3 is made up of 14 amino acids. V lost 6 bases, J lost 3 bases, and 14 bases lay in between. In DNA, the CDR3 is TGTGCCAGCAGCCCCGTTAGGGGCGACACTGAAGCTTTCTTT. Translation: CASSPVRGDTEAFF.

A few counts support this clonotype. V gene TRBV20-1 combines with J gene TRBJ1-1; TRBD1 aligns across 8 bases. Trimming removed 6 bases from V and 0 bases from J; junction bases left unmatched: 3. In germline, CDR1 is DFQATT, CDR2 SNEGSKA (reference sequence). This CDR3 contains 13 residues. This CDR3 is CSARQGLNTEAFF. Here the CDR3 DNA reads TGCAGTGCCAGACAGGGGTTGAACACTGAAGCTTTCTTT.

CDR3 nucleotide sequence: TGCGCCAGCAGCCCGGACAGATATAATTCACCCCTCCACTTT. This codes for CASSPDRYNSPLHF. The chain recombines TRBV5-1 with TRBJ1-6; D may be TRBD1 (6 bases). This CDR3 contains 14 residues. Germline V gene lookup returns CDR1 SGHRS and CDR2 YFSETQ. Trimming cost V 4 bases and J 4 bases, with 9 bases left between them.

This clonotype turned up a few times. The CDR3 DNA sequence: TGCGCCAGCTCAAGGACGGGGGAGGCTGAAGCTTTCTTT. Protein sequence: CASSRTGEAEAFF. The chain joins TRBV5-1 to TRBJ1-1, with D possibly being TRBD1 (5 bases). Germline V gene lookup returns CDR1 SGHRS and CDR2 YFSETQ. This CDR3 has 13 residues. Trimming cost V 7 bases and J 6 bases, with 16 bases left between them.

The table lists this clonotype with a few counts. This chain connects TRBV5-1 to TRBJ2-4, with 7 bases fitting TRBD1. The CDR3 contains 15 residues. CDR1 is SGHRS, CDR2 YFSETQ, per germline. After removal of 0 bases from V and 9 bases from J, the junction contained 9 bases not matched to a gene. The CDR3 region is CASSLVGGAEGIQYF. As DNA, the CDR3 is TGCGCCAGCAGCTTGGTAGGGGGCGCAGAAGGCATTCAGTACTTC.

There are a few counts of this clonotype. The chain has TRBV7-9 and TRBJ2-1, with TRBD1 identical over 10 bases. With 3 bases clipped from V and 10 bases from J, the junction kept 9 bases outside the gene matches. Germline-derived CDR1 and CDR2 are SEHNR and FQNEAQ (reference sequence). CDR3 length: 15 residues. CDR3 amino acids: CASSFSGTGALEQFF. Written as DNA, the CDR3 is TGTGCCAGCAGCTTCTCCGGGACAGGGGCCTTGGAGCAGTTCTTC.

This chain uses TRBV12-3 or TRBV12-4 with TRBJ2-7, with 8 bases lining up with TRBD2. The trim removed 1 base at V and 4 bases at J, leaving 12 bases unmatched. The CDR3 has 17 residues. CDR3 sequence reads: CASSLGWLGTRGYEQYF. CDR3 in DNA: TGTGCCAGCAGTTTAGGGTGGCTCGGGACTAGGGGATACGAGCAGTACTTC.

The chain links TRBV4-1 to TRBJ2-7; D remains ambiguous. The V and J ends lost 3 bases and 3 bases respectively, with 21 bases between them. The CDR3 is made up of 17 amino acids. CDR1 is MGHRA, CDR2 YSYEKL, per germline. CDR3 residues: CASSHPRKGPEFYEQYF. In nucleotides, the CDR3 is TGCGCCAGCAGCCACCCCAGGAAGGGTCCGGAGTTCTACGAGCAGTACTTC.

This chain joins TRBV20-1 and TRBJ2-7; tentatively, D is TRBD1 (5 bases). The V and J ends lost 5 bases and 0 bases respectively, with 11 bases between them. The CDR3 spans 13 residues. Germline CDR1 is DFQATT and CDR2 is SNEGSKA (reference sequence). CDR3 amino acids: CSAPKDNSYEQYF. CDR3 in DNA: TGCAGTGCTCCTAAGGACAACTCCTACGAGCAGTACTTC.

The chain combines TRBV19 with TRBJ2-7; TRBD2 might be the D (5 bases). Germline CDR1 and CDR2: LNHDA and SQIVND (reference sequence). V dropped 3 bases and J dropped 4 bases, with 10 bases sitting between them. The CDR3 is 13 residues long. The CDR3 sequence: CASSIARGYEQYF. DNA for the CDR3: TGTGCCAGTAGTATTGCTAGAGGGTACGAGCAGTACTTC.

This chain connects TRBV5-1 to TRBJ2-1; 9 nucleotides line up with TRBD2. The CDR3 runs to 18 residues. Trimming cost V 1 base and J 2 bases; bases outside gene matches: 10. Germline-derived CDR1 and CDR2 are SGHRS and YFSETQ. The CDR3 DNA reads TGCGCCAGCAGCTTGATGGCTAGCGGGACCTATACCTACAATGAGCAGTTCTTC. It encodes CASSLMASGTYTYNEQFF.

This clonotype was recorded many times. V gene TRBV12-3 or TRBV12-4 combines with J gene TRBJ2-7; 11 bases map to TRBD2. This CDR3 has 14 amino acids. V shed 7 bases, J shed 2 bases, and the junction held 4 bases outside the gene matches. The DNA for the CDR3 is TGTGCCAGCACCTTGGGACTAGCGGCCTACGAGCAGTACTTC. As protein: CASTLGLAAYEQYF.

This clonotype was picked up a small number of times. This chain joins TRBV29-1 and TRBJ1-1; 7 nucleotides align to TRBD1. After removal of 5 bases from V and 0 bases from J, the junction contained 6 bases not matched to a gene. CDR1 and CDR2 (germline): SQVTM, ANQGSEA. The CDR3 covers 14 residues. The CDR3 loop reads CSVLADRVNTEAFF. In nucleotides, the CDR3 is TGCAGCGTTCTTGCTGACAGGGTGAACACTGAAGCTTTCTTT.

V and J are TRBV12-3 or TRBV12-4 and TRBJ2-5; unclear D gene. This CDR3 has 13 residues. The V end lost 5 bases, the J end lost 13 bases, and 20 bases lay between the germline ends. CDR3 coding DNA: TGTGCCAGCAGTCCGGAGTCCCATCTCTCCTTGTACTTC. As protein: CASSPESHLSLYF.

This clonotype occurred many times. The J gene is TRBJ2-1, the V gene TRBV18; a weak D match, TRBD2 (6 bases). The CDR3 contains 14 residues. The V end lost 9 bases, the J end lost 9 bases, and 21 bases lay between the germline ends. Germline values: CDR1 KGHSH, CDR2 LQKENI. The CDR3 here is CASARDFSLSEQFF. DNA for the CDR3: TGTGCCAGTGCTCGGGACTTCTCGTTAAGTGAGCAGTTCTTC. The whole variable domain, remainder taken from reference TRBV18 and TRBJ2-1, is NAGVMQNPRHLVRRRGQEARLRCSPMKGHSHVYWYRQLPEEGLKFMVYLQKENIIDESGMPKERFSAEFPKEGPSILRIQQVVRGDSAAYFCASARDFSLSEQFFGPGTRLTVL.

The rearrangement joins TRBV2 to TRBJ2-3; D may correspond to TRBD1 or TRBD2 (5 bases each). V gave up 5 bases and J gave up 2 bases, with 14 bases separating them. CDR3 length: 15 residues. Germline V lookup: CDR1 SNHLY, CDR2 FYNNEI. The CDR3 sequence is CASSLGGANTDTQYF. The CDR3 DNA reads TGTGCCAGCAGTCTTGGGGGAGCTAACACAGATACGCAGTATTTT.

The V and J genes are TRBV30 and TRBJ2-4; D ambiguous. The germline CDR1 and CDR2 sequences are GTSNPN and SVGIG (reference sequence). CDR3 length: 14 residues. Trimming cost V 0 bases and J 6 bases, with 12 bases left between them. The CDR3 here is CAWSVGSGGNIQYF. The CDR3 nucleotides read TGTGCCTGGAGTGTCGGGTCGGGTGGAAACATTCAGTACTTC. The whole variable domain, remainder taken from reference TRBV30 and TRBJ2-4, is SQTIHQWPATLVQPVGSPLSLECTVEGTSNPNLYWYRQAAGRGLQLLFYSVGIGQISSEVPQNLSASRPQDRQFILSSKKLLLSDSGFYLCAWSVGSGGNIQYFGAGTRLSVL.